Reported below is one TCR beta chain. There is no known antigen for this receptor. Nothing much larger sits one base from this clone, and base qualities are not available. The sample's treatment or condition label, in plain terms: in vitro stimulation with specific CMV peptide epitopes to enrich CMV-specific T cells. This entry is derived from a study of T cell repertoires in cytomegalovirus infection (dated by TCRdb to about 2019). For the study in its entirety: Alongside well-studied HLA-B-restricted epitopes, the peptide stimulations were aimed at recently identified HLA-C-restricted CMV epitopes, whose presentation resists viral immunomodulation. Donor HLA type was relevant to the analysis, as public TCR beta signatures indicated carriage of CMV infection together with the matching HLA type.

Sequencing relied on an Illumina HiSeq 1500. Through fastp at Q25 and MiXCR, TCRdb rebuilt clones from the public reads, retaining in-frame beta chains. Each entry merges the rows of one CDR3 protein and shows their most common DNA and genes. A total of about 78,000 distinct CDR3 sequences appear in this sample, around 37% of them only once. The top ten clones comprise over 85% of the sample. Trimming at the junction amounts to 0 bases on V and 2 bases on J, and the germline ends lie 13 bases apart. There are 16 amino acids in the CDR3, from cysteine to phenylalanine inclusive. The retained sequence is limited to the CDR3, 48 bases, with the frame set at the first base. The germline V gene encodes CDR1 SGHTA and CDR2 FQGNSA. The research as a whole found: Carriers of CMV infection plus the relevant HLA type were discriminated by the cumulative frequency of public TCR beta family members in the study cohort and in an independent approximately 360-donor cohort. The ex vivo response was dominated by HLA-C-restricted CMV-specific TCR beta clonotypes, which also provided the single most frequent clonotype in two of eight donors.

This material consisted of CD8+ T cells from cultured PBMCs, taken from culture after CMV antigen stimulation. The source is a human donor in good health (CMV status not recorded). Some clones in this sample may be carry-over from other donors' samples. Rearrangement joined TRBV7-2 to TRBJ2-5; the D gene remains uncertain. The sequence in DNA is TGTGCCAGCAGCTTAGCGGTAGGGCGACTTCAAGAGACCCAGTACTTC. It codes for CASSLAVGRLQETQYF.